This T cell receptor (beta chain) came from a study of radiotherapy plus CTLA-4 blockade in lung cancer. This clone was seen a handful of times. The CDR3 extends over 15 amino acids. The V and J ends lost 4 bases and 0 bases respectively, with 11 bases between them. Germline loops: CDR1 LGHNA, CDR2 YSLEER. TCRdb's table, derived via immunoSEQ multiplex PCR, lists solely in-frame clones and lacks some. Of roughly 120,000 clones in the sample, around 75% were seen once. The sample here was peripheral blood, taken from a patient treated with radiotherapy plus ipilimumab. The rearrangement links TRBV4-3 to TRBJ2-3; D is ambiguous. The TCR originated in a human donor with non-small cell lung cancer who had a partial response to radiotherapy plus ipilimumab. The CDR3 here is CASSRQITSTDTQYF. CDR3 coding DNA: TGCGCCAGCAGCCGCCAAATTACTAGCACAGATACGCAGTATTTT.